This TCR beta chain was sequenced in a study of T cell responses to AZD1222 COVID-19 vaccine. As concerns this clone: The antigen is not known.

Study conclusions and caveats: No day 14 peak samples; only post-peak repertoires were characterized.

Sequenced by immunoSEQ multiplex PCR; TCRdb stores in-frame clones only, minus some. The table shows approximately 140,000 clones, with roughly nine tenths occurring only once. V was shortened by 6 bases and J by 3 bases, with 12 bases between the two germline ends. The CDR3 runs to 14 residues. The germline V gene encodes CDR1 MNHEY and CDR2 SMNVEV (reference sequence). The TCR originated in an adult who received the MenACWY meningococcal vaccine as a control. The chain combines TRBV27 with TRBJ2-1; D might be TRBD2 (6 bases). The source was peripheral blood, collected 28 days after the second dose of the MenACWY control vaccine. CDR3 amino acids: CASSVRRGYNEQFF. CDR3 bases: TGTGCCAGCAGCGTAAGGAGGGGCTACAATGAGCAGTTCTTC.